A selection of T cell receptor beta chains follows, all from one sample in a study of T cell repertoires in cytomegalovirus infection. A single record per CDR3 protein comes from TCRdb applying MiXCR to the reads. This table has approximately 700,000 distinct CDR3 sequences, approximately 34% appearing once. The specimen was PBMCs. All receptors derive from a human donor in good health (CMV status not recorded). Some clones in this sample may be carry-over from other donors' samples. CDR3s include the opening cysteine and the closing phenylalanine or tryptophan. Fields, in order: clone size, J gene, D gene, V gene, CDR3 protein, CDR3 DNA. A D gene is named only where the DNA matches it firmly. Not all rows give a size; the values are once, few, many and, for expanded clones, a class.

>-|TRBJ2-1|-|TRBV6-2/TRBV6-3
CASSRLWGEQFF
TGTGCCAGCAGTCGACTGTGGGGTGAGCAGTTCTTC
>-|TRBJ1-1|-|TRBV29-1
CSVVGVWGAPNTDAFF
TGCAGCGTTGTAGGTGTTTGGGGGGCCCCCAACACTGACGCTTTCTTT
>-|TRBJ2-4|-|TRBV6-5
CASSSRAFLAKNIQYF
TGTGCCAGCAGTTCTCGGGCCTTCCTAGCCAAAAACATTCAGTACTTC
>-|TRBJ2-3|-|TRBV7-9
CARELGDTQYF
TGTGCCAGGGAACTGGGAGATACGCAGTATTTT
>few|TRBJ2-1|TRBD2|TRBV2
CASSESSGGANEQFF
TGTGCCAGCAGTGAATCCAGCGGGGGGGCGAATGAGCAGTTCTTC
>-|TRBJ1-2|TRBD1|TRBV6-2/TRBV6-3
CASSYLDRDGYTF
TGTGCCAGCAGTTACCTGGACAGGGATGGCTACACCTTC
>-|TRBJ1-5|-|TRBV7-2
CASSRGRGLHF
TGTGCCAGCAGCAGGGGGAGGGGTCTTCATTTT
>-|TRBJ1-1|-|TRBV3-1
CASSQKWNTEAFF
TGTGCCAGCAGCCAAAAGTGGAACACTGAAGCTTTCTTT
>many|TRBJ2-6|-|TRBV12-3/TRBV12-4
CASSIGGVSRGSGANVLTF
TGTGCCAGCAGTATAGGGGGTGTGAGTCGGGGTTCTGGGGCCAACGTCCTGACTTTC
>few|TRBJ2-1|TRBD1|TRBV10-3
CAISETGEGAYNEQFF
TGTGCCATCAGTGAGACAGGGGAAGGGGCCTACAATGAGCAGTTCTTC
>-|TRBJ2-2|-|TRBV4-1
CSSSQAKTTGELFF
TGCTCCAGCAGCCAAGCTAAAACCACCGGGGAGCTGTTTTTT
>few|TRBJ1-5|TRBD1|TRBV7-8
CASSLEVQGNQPQHF
TGTGCCAGCAGCTTAGAGGTACAGGGGAATCAGCCCCAGCATTTT
>-|TRBJ1-1|-|TRBV6-1
CASSERGWAENTEAFF
TGTGCCAGCAGTGAAAGGGGTTGGGCAGAAAACACTGAAGCTTTCTTT
>few|TRBJ2-1|TRBD1|TRBV28
CASRGTGDNEQFF
TGTGCCAGCAGGGGGACAGGGGACAATGAGCAGTTCTTC
>-|TRBJ1-4|-|TRBV20-1
CSAPDMRGEKLFF
TGCAGTGCTCCGGACATGAGGGGAGAAAAACTGTTTTTT
>-|TRBJ1-1|-|TRBV30
CAWSVVGKNTEAFF
TGTGCCTGGAGTGTTGTAGGGAAGAACACTGAAGCTTTCTTT